The 8 T cell receptor beta chains below come from one sample, sequenced in a study of early T cells in non-severe SARS-CoV-2 infection. Using its own MiXCR run on the 5' RACE reads, TCRdb lists one record per CDR3 protein. The profile shows around 64,000 distinct CDR3 sequences, 10% to 12% of them singletons. The sequencing used whole blood, collected at baseline. Receptors originate from an adult who was a healthcare worker with PCR-confirmed SARS-CoV-2 infection or an uninfected control (not recorded which).

This clonotype was seen at least ten times. The chain carries TRBV7-9 and TRBJ2-1; 9 bases match TRBD1. V lost 1 base to trimming and J lost 6 bases; unmatched junction nucleotides: 4. CDR3 length: 15 amino acids. Germline V gives CDR1 SEHNR, CDR2 FQNEAQ (reference sequence). DNA for the CDR3: TGTGCCAGCAGCTTAGGCGGGACAGGGATCAATGAGCAGTTCTTC. It is translated as CASSLGGTGINEQFF.

The rearrangement uses TRBV20-1 and TRBJ1-6, with D possibly being TRBD1 (6 bases). CDR3 length: 13 amino acids. V was trimmed by 6 bases and J by 6 bases, leaving 12 bases between them. Per germline, CDR1 DFQATT and CDR2 SNEGSKA (reference sequence). CDR3 residues: CSAVQGLNSPLHF. DNA for the CDR3: TGCAGTGCAGTACAGGGCCTTAATTCACCCCTCCACTTT.

The V gene is TRBV4-1, the J gene TRBJ2-1, with 9 bases lining up with TRBD1. V lost 4 bases and J lost 8; bases outside the gene matches: 6. The CDR3 runs to 14 residues. Per the germline V gene, CDR1 is MGHRA and CDR2 is YSYEKL. Here the CDR3 reads CASSRDRVWDEQFF. The DNA of the CDR3 is TGCGCCAGCAGCCGGGACAGGGTCTGGGATGAGCAGTTCTTC.

The chain couples TRBV5-4 to TRBJ2-1; D not resolved. Per the germline V gene, CDR1 is SGHNT and CDR2 is YYREEE (reference sequence). Trimming removed 3 bases at V and 7 bases at J, with 5 bases between. CDR3 size: 11 residues. CDR3 in amino acids: CASSYTNEQFF. CDR3 coding DNA: TGTGCCAGCAGCTATACTAATGAGCAGTTCTTC.

In its sample, this clonotype was seen many times. The rearrangement links TRBV5-4 to TRBJ2-2; 7 bases match TRBD1. Germline CDR1 is SGHNT and CDR2 is YYREEE (reference sequence). CDR3 length equals 15 residues. The V and J ends lost 3 bases and 5 bases, in that order; junction bases with no gene match: 7. This chain's CDR3 is CASSSPRGQTGELFF. Here the CDR3 DNA reads TGTGCCAGCAGCTCCCCAAGGGGGCAGACCGGGGAGCTGTTTTTT.

This clonotype was found a few times. The chain uses TRBV2 and TRBJ2-1, with a weak D call TRBD1 (6 bases). Germline values: CDR1 SNHLY, CDR2 FYNNEI. V shed 4 bases and J shed 2 bases, with 9 bases lying between them. This CDR3 has 14 residues. The CDR3 loop reads CASSGTATYNEQFF. CDR3 coding DNA: TGTGCCAGCAGTGGGACAGCCACCTACAATGAGCAGTTCTTC.

The V and J genes are TRBV7-9 and TRBJ2-1; the D gene is possibly TRBD2 (6 bases). V shed 8 bases and J shed 5 bases, with 19 bases lying between them. The CDR3 sequence is 15 residues long. Germline CDR1 SEHNR, CDR2 FQNEAQ (reference sequence). In DNA, the CDR3 is TGTGCCAGCGGAAAGACCGGGACTCGCCACAATGAGCAGTTCTTC. It is translated as CASGKTGTRHNEQFF.

This clonotype was seen more than once but under ten times. The chain uses TRBV9 and TRBJ2-2, with D unclear. CDR1 is SGDLS and CDR2 is YYNGEE in the germline V gene. V dropped 0 bases and J dropped 1 base, with 7 bases sitting between them. The CDR3 is 15 amino acids. CDR3 region: CASSVALLNTGELFF. The CDR3 DNA reads TGTGCCAGCAGCGTAGCCCTACTGAACACCGGGGAGCTGTTTTTT.